Below, 28 T cell receptor beta chains from the same sample are listed, as sequenced in a study of cytomegalovirus exposure and HLA in healthy donors. The primer mix had 60 Vbeta and 13 Jbeta primers. Assay used: immunoSEQ multiplex PCR; TCRdb lists only in-frame clones, some missing. Among about 150,000 clones listed, over 75% were seen once. Input material: PBMCs. The receptors here all came from a woman between 40 and 55 years old in good health and CMV-seropositive.

This clone appeared a single time. V gene TRBV12-5 combines with J gene TRBJ1-1; 8 nucleotides align to TRBD1. Unmatched junction bases numbered 12, after V lost 6 bases and J lost 6 bases. There are 15 residues in the CDR3. Germline V gene data show CDR1 as LGHNT and CDR2 as FRNRAP. The CDR3 protein is CASGRTGNRHPEAFF. For the CDR3, the DNA is TGTGCTAGTGGCCGGACAGGGAACAGGCATCCTGAAGCTTTCTTT.

The CDR3 coding sequence is TGTGCCAGCACCCTGACTAGCGGAACCTACAATGAGCAGTTCTTC. Translating gives CASTLTSGTYNEQFF. V is TRBV7-9 and J is TRBJ2-1; 9 bases are a match to TRBD2. V was clipped by 7 bases and J by 2 bases; unmatched bases: 6. This CDR3 spans 15 amino acids. Looked up from germline, CDR1 is SEHNR and CDR2 is FQNEAQ (reference sequence).

The chain links TRBV7-9 to TRBJ2-7; TRBD1 aligns across 7 bases. Germline values: CDR1 SEHNR, CDR2 FQNEAQ (reference sequence). V shed 6 bases and J 4 bases; nucleotides not matched to a gene: 15. The CDR3 consists of 16 residues. The CDR3 loop reads CASSQPSGTASYEQYF. CDR3 bases: TGTGCCAGCAGTCAACCGTCCGGGACAGCATCATACGAGCAGTACTTC.

J is TRBJ1-1 and V is TRBV5-1; 7 bases fit TRBD1. Germline V gene sequence: CDR1 SGHRS, CDR2 YFSETQ. CDR3 length equals 17 residues. V lost 3 bases, J lost 4 bases, and 15 bases stayed unmatched. The CDR3 is CASSSSTGRWAATEAFF. Here the CDR3 DNA reads TGCGCCAGCAGCTCTTCGACAGGGCGTTGGGCGGCCACTGAAGCTTTCTTT.

This clone was recorded once. This chain uses TRBV14 with TRBJ1-1; D remains ambiguous. The V end was cut by 1 base, the J end by 5 bases, with 8 bases between. Germline loops: CDR1 SGHDN, CDR2 FVKESK. This CDR3 is 13 amino acids long. DNA of the CDR3: TGTGCCAGCAGCCAAGTTCACAGTACTGAAGCTTTCTTT. Translating gives CASSQVHSTEAFF.

The chain joins TRBV5-3 to TRBJ1-5; tentative D call: TRBD1 (5 bases). TRBV5-3 is an ORF, with its function uncertain. This CDR3 is 15 amino acids long. The V gene lost 0 bases and the J gene lost 4 bases, with 11 bases spanning the gap. The CDR3 loop reads CARSLGGGENQPQHF. As DNA, the CDR3 is TGTGCCAGAAGCTTGGGTGGGGGGGAGAATCAGCCCCAGCATTTT.

This chain uses TRBV6-6 with TRBJ2-3, with D unresolved. Looked up from germline, CDR1 is MNHNY and CDR2 is SVGAGI (reference sequence). The CDR3 consists of 12 residues. V was shortened by 6 bases and J by 0 bases, with 4 bases between the two germline ends. CDR3 in amino acids: CASSPSTDTQYF. The CDR3 nucleotides are TGTGCCAGCAGCCCAAGCACAGATACGCAGTATTTT.

This rearrangement joins TRBV6-5 to TRBJ2-1, with 7 bases matching TRBD1. The CDR3 consists of 15 residues. The germline V gene has CDR1 MNHEY and CDR2 SVGAGI. Trimming removed 6 bases from V and 4 bases from J; junction bases left unmatched: 9. This CDR3 is CASSSDRAPYNEQFF. The CDR3 DNA reads as TGTGCCAGCAGCAGTGACAGGGCCCCTTACAATGAGCAGTTCTTC.

This clone was picked up one time. The V and J genes are TRBV27 and TRBJ2-5, with 12 bases aligning to TRBD2. The length of the CDR3 is 18 residues. Looked up from germline, CDR1 is MNHEY and CDR2 is SMNVEV (reference sequence). J was trimmed by 2 bases and V by 6 bases; bases with no gene match: 13. Here the CDR3 reads CASSTTRTSGVFQETQYF. The CDR3 coding sequence is TGTGCCAGCAGCACAACTCGGACTAGCGGGGTTTTTCAAGAGACCCAGTACTTC.

The chain links TRBV5-8 to TRBJ2-2; D may be TRBD1 (6 bases). Trimming shortened V by 0 bases and J by 2 bases, and 11 bases separated the two germline ends. This CDR3 has 16 residues. Germline lookup yields CDR1 SGHTS and CDR2 YDEGEE. CDR3 bases: TGTGCCAGCAGCTTGGCGGCGGACAGAAACACCGGGGAGCTGTTTTTT. Translated: CASSLAADRNTGELFF.

The chain couples TRBV6-5 to TRBJ1-4, with 7 nucleotides matching TRBD1. The V segment lost 2 bases and the J segment 10 bases; nucleotides outside the gene matches: 7. The CDR3 extends over 14 amino acids. Germline CDR1 is MNHEY and CDR2 is SVGAGI. The CDR3: CASSYDQGQLKLFF. Here the CDR3 DNA reads TGTGCCAGCAGTTACGACCAGGGACAGCTAAAACTGTTTTTT.

The genes are TRBV9 and TRBJ2-5; no firm D call. Trimming removed 0 bases at V and 0 bases at J, with 6 bases between. The CDR3 sequence is 14 residues long. CDR1 is SGDLS and CDR2 is YYNGEE in the germline V gene. The CDR3 DNA reads TGTGCCAGCAGCGTAGCCGGGTACCAAGAGACCCAGTACTTC. Protein: CASSVAGYQETQYF.

This clone was detected only a few times. The CDR3 DNA sequence: TGTGCCAGCAGTTACGGGACGGGAGTTAACTATGGCTACACCTTC. It encodes CASSYGTGVNYGYTF. The chain uses TRBV6-5 and TRBJ1-2, with D possibly matching TRBD1 (5 bases). This CDR3 spans 15 amino acids. Trimming took 2 bases from V and 1 from J, leaving 11 bases between them. CDR1 is MNHEY, CDR2 SVGAGI, per germline.

DNA for the CDR3: TGTGCCAGCAGCACCTCCCAGGGGAATCAGCCCCAGCATTTT. This gives the protein CASSTSQGNQPQHF. V gene TRBV6-1 combines with J gene TRBJ1-5; D is possibly TRBD1 (6 bases). The V end was cut by 6 bases, the J end by 4 bases, with 13 bases between. CDR1 and CDR2 (germline): MNHNS, SASEGT. This CDR3 region has 14 residues.

This chain joins TRBV13 and TRBJ2-3, with 10 bases lining up with TRBD2. Per germline, CDR1 PRHDT and CDR2 FYEKMQ (reference sequence). J lost 3 bases, V lost 2 bases, and 2 bases had no gene match. CDR3 length equals 15 residues. This CDR3 is CASSLKAGGTDTQYF. In DNA, the CDR3 is TGTGCCAGCAGCTTAAAAGCGGGAGGGACAGATACGCAGTATTTT.

This clone appeared a few times. V gene TRBV7-9 combines with J gene TRBJ1-2; no definite D call. From germline, CDR1 is SEHNR and CDR2 FQNEAQ (reference sequence). V lost 5 bases and J lost 3, with 7 bases in between. There are 12 residues in the CDR3. CDR3 DNA: TGTGCCAGCAGCCATAGTGACTATGGCTACACCTTC. Translation gives CASSHSDYGYTF.

The chain joins TRBV5-6 to TRBJ2-2; 8 positions agree with TRBD2. Germline V lookup: CDR1 SGHDT, CDR2 YYEEEE. With V trimmed by 4 bases and J by 4 bases, 12 bases remained unmatched. The CDR3 extends over 17 amino acids. The CDR3, as DNA: TGTGCCAGCAGCCGTTTTCGACTAGCGCGTGGCACCGGGGAGCTGTTTTTT. This translates into CASSRFRLARGTGELFF. The variable domain in full, completed from reference TRBV5-6 and TRBJ2-2, reads DAGVTQSPTHLIKTRGQQVTLRCSPKSGHDTVSWYQQALGQGPQFIFQYYEEEERQRGNFPDRFSGHQFPNYSSELNVNALLLGDSALYLCASSRFRLARGTGELFFGEGSRLTVL.

The chain has TRBV10-3 and TRBJ2-2; D is unresolved. The CDR3 is made up of 13 amino acids. CDR1 and CDR2 (germline): ENHRY, SYGVKD. With 2 bases removed from V and 6 bases from J, the gap between germline ends came to 7 bases. For the CDR3, the DNA is TGTGCCATCAGTGAGCTCGTTCCCGGGGAGCTGTTTTTT. The encoded protein is CAISELVPGELFF.

V is TRBV13 and J is TRBJ2-7, with TRBD2 matching 7 bases. V shed 5 bases and J 4 bases; nucleotides not matched to a gene: 5. CDR1 and CDR2 from the germline V gene are PRHDT and FYEKMQ (reference sequence). CDR3 length: 13 amino acids. DNA for the CDR3: TGTGCCAGCAGCCCTAGCGGAAGATACGAGCAGTACTTC. Residues: CASSPSGRYEQYF.

This chain uses TRBV7-3 with TRBJ2-7; 7 positions agree with TRBD1. V lost 0 bases, J lost 0 bases, and 8 bases stayed unmatched. The CDR3 contains 17 residues. The germline gives CDR1 SGHTA, CDR2 FQGTGA. The DNA of the CDR3 is TGTGCCAGCAGCTTAACCCCAAGGGCAGGGGGCTCCTACGAGCAGTACTTC. Protein: CASSLTPRAGGSYEQYF.

The chain couples TRBV25-1 to TRBJ2-1, with D tentatively TRBD2 (6 bases). Trimming took 0 bases from V and 5 from J, leaving 11 bases between them. The CDR3 runs to 15 residues. Per the germline V gene, CDR1 is MGHDK and CDR2 is SYGVNS. The CDR3 protein is CASSEYGTLDNEQFF. DNA of the CDR3: TGTGCCAGCAGTGAATATGGGACTTTAGACAATGAGCAGTTCTTC. The complete variable domain, with remaining parts taken from reference TRBV25-1 and TRBJ2-1, reads EADIYQTPRYLVIGTGKKITLECSQTMGHDKMYWYQQDPGMELHLIHYSYGVNSTEKGDLSSESTVSRIRTEHFPLTLESARPSHTSQYLCASSEYGTLDNEQFFGPGTRLTVL.

The chain has TRBV10-3 and TRBJ2-1; 10 bases match TRBD2. CDR1 is ENHRY, CDR2 SYGVKD, per germline. V was clipped by 8 bases and J by 2 bases; unmatched bases: 6. The CDR3 length is 15 residues. CDR3 nucleotide sequence: TGTGCCATCGCCGGGACTAGCGAGACCTACAATGAGCAGTTCTTC. It yields the protein CAIAGTSETYNEQFF.

This clone has more than one count but fewer than ten. The chain has TRBV13 and TRBJ1-1, with 8 bases lining up with TRBD1. V shed 5 bases, J shed 1 base, and the junction held 9 bases outside the gene matches. Germline assignment: CDR1 PRHDT and CDR2 FYEKMQ (reference sequence). This CDR3 is built from 16 residues. The CDR3 loop is CASSLYRGGRNTEAFF. The DNA for the CDR3 is TGTGCCAGCAGCCTATACAGGGGGGGACGGAACACTGAAGCTTTCTTT.

The chain couples TRBV15 to TRBJ1-5; D gene unclear. Trimming left V 0 bases short and J 11 bases short, with 11 bases between. Per germline, CDR1 LNHNV and CDR2 YYDKDF (reference sequence). This CDR3 region has 13 residues. CDR3 DNA sequence: TGTGCCACCAGCAGAGATTTCCAGATGTCCCAGCATTTT. Protein sequence: CATSRDFQMSQHF.

The J gene is TRBJ2-1, the V gene TRBV5-1; D is unclear. Germline V lookup: CDR1 SGHRS, CDR2 YFSETQ. The CDR3 loop spans 15 amino acids. Trimming removed 0 bases at V and 0 bases at J, with 7 bases between. For the CDR3, the DNA is TGCGCCAGCAGCTTGGTCTGGAGCTCCTACAATGAGCAGTTCTTC. Translation gives CASSLVWSSYNEQFF.

V usage is TRBV19 and J usage is TRBJ2-7, with 8 bases that match TRBD1. CDR3 length equals 14 residues. Germline loops: CDR1 LNHDA, CDR2 SQIVND (reference sequence). The V gene end was trimmed by 5 bases and the J gene end by 3 bases; junction bases not matched to a gene: 6. Here the CDR3 reads CASSLRDRSYEQYF. DNA for the CDR3: TGTGCCAGTAGTCTCCGGGACAGGAGCTACGAGCAGTACTTC.

As for this clone: This specimen includes other DNA sequences encoding the same CDR3. This chain joins TRBV28 and TRBJ1-2; D ambiguous. This CDR3 contains 13 residues. Trimming removed 2 bases at V and 2 bases at J, with 6 bases between. Per the germline V gene, CDR1 is MDHEN and CDR2 is SYDVKM. In DNA, the CDR3 is TGTGCCAGCAGTTTAGGAGGAAACTATGGCTACACCTTC. Its protein is CASSLGGNYGYTF.

This clone was observed a few times. V gene TRBV9 combines with J gene TRBJ1-1; 11 bases match TRBD1. In germline, CDR1 is SGDLS, CDR2 YYNGEE. V trimming: 3 bases; J trimming: 8 bases; junction bases outside the gene matches: 6. CDR3 length: 14 amino acids. This CDR3 is CASSGGQGGSEAFF. The CDR3 DNA reads TGTGCCAGCAGCGGGGGACAGGGGGGCAGCGAAGCTTTCTTT. The complete variable domain, with remaining parts taken from reference TRBV9 and TRBJ1-1, reads DSGVTQTPKHLITATGQRVTLRCSPRSGDLSVYWYQQSLDQGLQFLIQYYNGEERAKGNILERFSAQQFPDLHSELNLSSLELGDSALYFCASSGGQGGSEAFFGQGTRLTVV.